The clone carrying this TCR beta chain was detected ten times or more. Antigen: not known. Quantitative 5'-RACE with molecular barcodes generated TCR beta libraries. TCRdb called the 5' RACE reads again in MiXCR, with one record for every CDR3 protein. In the table there are under 300,000 distinct CDR3 sequences, approximately 12% of which are singletons. The source of the sample is a study of CD8 T cells in ankylosing spondylitis. Points from the study as a whole: Reportedly, significant enrichment of disease-linked clones occurred in matched ankylosing spondylitis synovial fluid. Earlier literature documents some of the motif variants in reactive arthritis synovial fluid and blood. Apparently characteristic of ankylosing spondylitis blood was a TCR beta motif (fewer than 10 highly homologous variants).

The CDR3 is made up of 17 amino acids. Trimming removed 2 bases at V and 2 bases at J, with 16 bases between. From germline, CDR1 is SGHKS and CDR2 YYEKEE (reference sequence). The source material was blood, either unsorted or a sorted T cell fraction (not recorded which). The clonotype comes from a male donor with ankylosing spondylitis or in good health (not recorded which). This chain uses TRBV5-5 with TRBJ2-2, with D possibly matching TRBD1 (5 bases). CDR3 in amino acids: CASSFPSKGDNTGELFF. The CDR3 bases are TGTGCCAGCAGCTTTCCGAGCAAAGGGGATAACACCGGGGAGCTGTTTTTT.